This T cell receptor (beta chain) was obtained from a study of breast tumors, draining lymph nodes, adjacent tissues. TCRdb ran MiXCR on the multiplex PCR reads and lists one entry per CDR3 protein. The table includes fewer than 250,000 distinct CDR3 sequences, roughly 32% detected once. Overall study results and limits: Data only fit, rather than demonstrated, lymph node origin of most tumor T cells. Findings are consistent with lymph node origin and intratumoral expansion of most tumor T cells.

This clonotype was recorded many times. Antigen: not known. The lymph nodes were axillary draining lymph nodes from breast cancer patients. This clonotype was obtained from a female donor with breast cancer. Some clones in this sample may be carry-over from other donors' samples. The sequenced sample consisted of axillary lymph node tissue.

The CDR3 nucleotides read TGTGCCAGCAGTTACTCAGCCTACGAGCAGTACTTC. Its protein product is CASSYSAYEQYF. The chain combines TRBV6-6 with TRBJ2-7; D not certain. There are 12 residues in the CDR3. With 0 bases removed from V and 2 bases from J, the gap between germline ends came to 2 bases. CDR1 and CDR2 (germline): MNHNY, SVGAGI (reference sequence).